Included here is one TCR beta chain sequence, with context. This clonotype was counted at least ten times. Its antigen target is currently unknown. No qualities accompany the bases; no much larger clone lies one base away. Receptor libraries were prepared by PCR. The data were produced on an Illumina HiSeq 2500. Molecular barcoding was employed in the preparation of TCR libraries, with unique molecular identifiers being used to normalize TCRbeta repertoire quantification. Starting from the raw public reads, TCRdb applied fastp trimming at Q25, assembled clones with MiXCR and retained in-frame beta chains. For every CDR3 protein sequence, its rows merge into one entry that carries the most common genes and DNA. The sample records about 690,000 distinct CDR3 sequences, around 17% of which are singletons. The top ten clones comprise 1.1% of the sample. This record comes from a study of T-cell reconstitution after alpha-beta-depleted transplantation in children (dated by TCRdb to the mid-2010s). Background for the entire study: Using TCR repertoire profiling, the study followed T-cell immune reconstitution in a quantitative way in children after TCRalphabeta/CD19-depleted allogeneic hematopoietic cell transplantation.

The sample consisted of PBMCs from the stem cell graft donor, taken from the stem cell graft. The sequence derives from a human donor who donated a stem cell graft to a child with acute myeloid leukemia.

The nucleotides are TGTGCCAGCAGCGTAACCACCGGGGAGCTGTTTTTT. Its amino acids are CASSVTTGELFF. This receptor chain uses TRBV9 and TRBJ2-2; the D gene identity is not certain. The CDR3 goes from the cysteine to the phenylalanine over 12 residues. The kept DNA is CDR3 alone, 36 bases in frame from the first base. CDR1 and CDR2 were assigned from the germline V gene as SGDLS and YYNGEE. The junction shows trimming of 1 base on V and 4 bases on J, plus 2 bases between the germline ends.